This record concerns one T cell receptor beta chain sequence. The entry originates in a study of blood T cell repertoires in COVID-19. This CDR3 contains 16 residues. V shed 4 bases, J shed 5 bases, and the junction held 9 bases outside the gene matches. Germline values: CDR1 SGHNT, CDR2 YENEEA. TCRdb keeps only in-frame clones here, not all; method: immunoSEQ multiplex PCR. The sample has about 170,000 clones; roughly 86% are singletons. The chain combines TRBV11-3 with TRBJ2-1, with 9 bases matching TRBD2. The receptor was isolated from a man aged 45-65 years with active or convalescent COVID-19. The sample was peripheral blood. The CDR3 loop reads CASSSNPGLAHNEQFF. The CDR3 DNA sequence: TGTGCCAGCAGCTCAAACCCGGGACTAGCCCACAATGAGCAGTTCTTC.